This TCR beta chain was recovered during a study of T cells and copy number aberrations in small-cell lung cancer. Clones were sequenced by immunoSEQ multiplex PCR, and TCRdb holds only the in-frame ones, with some missing. The sample records about 2,500 clones, approximately 79% being singletons. Per germline, CDR1 SEHNR and CDR2 FQNEAQ (reference sequence). CDR3 length: 14 amino acids. V was trimmed by 1 base and J by 4 bases, leaving 10 bases between them. This clonotype was obtained from a man aged 60 to 69 with small cell lung cancer. The genes are TRBV7-9 and TRBJ1-1; the D is unclear. The sample was normal tissue next to the tumor. The CDR3 region is CASSLDGRGTEAFF. CDR3 nucleotides: TGTGCCAGCAGCTTAGATGGGCGAGGCACTGAAGCTTTCTTT.